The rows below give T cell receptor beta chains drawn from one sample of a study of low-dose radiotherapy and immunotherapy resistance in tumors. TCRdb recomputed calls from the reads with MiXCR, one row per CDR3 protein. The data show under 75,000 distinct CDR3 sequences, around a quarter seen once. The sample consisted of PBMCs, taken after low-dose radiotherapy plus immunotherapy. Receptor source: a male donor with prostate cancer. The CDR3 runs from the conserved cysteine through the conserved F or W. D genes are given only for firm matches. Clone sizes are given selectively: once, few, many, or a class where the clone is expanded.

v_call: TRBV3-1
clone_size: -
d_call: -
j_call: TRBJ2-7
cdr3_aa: CASSQAPMLHYEQYF
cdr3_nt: TGTGCCAGCAGCCAAGCCCCAATGTTGCACTACGAGCAGTACTTC

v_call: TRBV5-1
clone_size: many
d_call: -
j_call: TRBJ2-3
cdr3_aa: CASSFEGTTMDTQYF
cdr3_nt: TGCGCCAGCAGCTTTGAGGGAACAACCATGGATACGCAGTATTTT

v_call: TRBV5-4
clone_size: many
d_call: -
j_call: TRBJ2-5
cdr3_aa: CASSPTSGSQETQYF
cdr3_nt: TGTGCCAGCAGCCCAACGTCGGGGAGTCAAGAGACCCAGTACTTC

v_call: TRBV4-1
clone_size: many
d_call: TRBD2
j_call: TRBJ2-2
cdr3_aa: CASSLPAPGLAGTGELFF
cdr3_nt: TGCGCCAGCAGCCTCCCCGCCCCGGGACTAGCGGGTACCGGGGAGCTGTTTTTT

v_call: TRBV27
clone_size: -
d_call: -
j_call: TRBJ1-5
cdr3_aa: CASSPDGPLGSNQPQHF
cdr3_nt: TGTGCCAGCAGCCCCGACGGACCCCTCGGAAGCAATCAGCCCCAGCATTTT

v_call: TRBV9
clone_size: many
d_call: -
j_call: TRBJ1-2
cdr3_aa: CASSVIPGGRSYTF
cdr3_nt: TGTGCCAGCAGCGTAATTCCGGGGGGCAGGAGCTACACCTTC

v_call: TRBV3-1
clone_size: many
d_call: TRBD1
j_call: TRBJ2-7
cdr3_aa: CASSRTGSAYEQYF
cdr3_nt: TGTGCCAGCAGCCGGACAGGGAGTGCCTACGAGCAGTACTTC

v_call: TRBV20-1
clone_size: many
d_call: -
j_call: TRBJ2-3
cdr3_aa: CSARGRESTDTQYF
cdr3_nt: TGCAGTGCTAGAGGTCGAGAGAGCACAGATACGCAGTATTTT

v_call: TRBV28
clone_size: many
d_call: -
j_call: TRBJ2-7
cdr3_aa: CASSFWRTSYEQYF
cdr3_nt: TGTGCCAGCAGTTTCTGGCGAACCAGCTACGAGCAGTACTTC

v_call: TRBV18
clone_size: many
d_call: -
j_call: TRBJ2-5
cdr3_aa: CASSPRSAGSQMETQYF
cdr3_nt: TGTGCCAGCTCACCACGTTCTGCCGGCTCTCAGATGGAGACCCAGTACTTC